The TCR beta chain under discussion was sequenced for a study of cytomegalovirus exposure and HLA in healthy donors. Whole-study findings and limits: Previously analyzed data showed that most TCR beta V segments were productive at a frequency of about 87% or about 30%. Among donors in an Asian-associated ancestry cluster, a later analysis reportedly found fewer N-insertions than the roughly 730-donor mean.

Points on this clone: The antigen is not known.

CDR1 is SGHRS, CDR2 YFSETQ, per germline. V was clipped by 4 bases and J by 7 bases, with 11 bases between them. The CDR3 length is 12 residues. The PCR contained 60 Vbeta and 13 Jbeta primers. Clones were read by immunoSEQ multiplex PCR, and TCRdb kept only the in-frame ones, dropping some. Of approximately 85,000 clones in the sample, over 75% were seen once. The rearrangement joins TRBV5-1 to TRBJ1-1; D gene ambiguous. The sample consisted of PBMCs. This TCR derives from a man aged 25-45 years in good health and CMV-seronegative. The CDR3 region is CASSRPGCEAFF. CDR3 DNA sequence: TGCGCCAGCAGCCGACCGGGATGTGAAGCTTTCTTT.